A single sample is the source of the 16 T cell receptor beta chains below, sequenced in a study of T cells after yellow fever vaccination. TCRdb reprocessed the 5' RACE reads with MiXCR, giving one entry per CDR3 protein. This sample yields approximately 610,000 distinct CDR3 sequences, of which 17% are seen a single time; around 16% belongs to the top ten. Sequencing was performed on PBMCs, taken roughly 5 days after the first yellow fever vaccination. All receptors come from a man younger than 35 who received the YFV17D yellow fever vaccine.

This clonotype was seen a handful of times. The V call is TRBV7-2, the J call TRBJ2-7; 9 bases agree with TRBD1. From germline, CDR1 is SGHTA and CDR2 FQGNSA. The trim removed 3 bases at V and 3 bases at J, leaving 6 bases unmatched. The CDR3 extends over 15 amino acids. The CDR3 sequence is CASSFQGTGFYEQYF. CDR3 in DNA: TGTGCCAGCAGCTTCCAGGGGACAGGGTTCTACGAGCAGTACTTC. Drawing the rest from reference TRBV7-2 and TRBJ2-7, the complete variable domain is GAGVSQSPSNKVTEKGKDVELRCDPISGHTALYWYRQSLGQGLEFLIYFQGNSAPDKSGLPSDRFSAERTGGSVSTLTIQRTQQEDSAVYLCASSFQGTGFYEQYFGPGTRLTVT.

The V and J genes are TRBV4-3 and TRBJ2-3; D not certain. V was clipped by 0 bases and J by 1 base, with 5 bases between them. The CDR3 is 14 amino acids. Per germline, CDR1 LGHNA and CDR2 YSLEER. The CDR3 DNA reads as TGCGCCAGCAGCCAAGACTGGGGCACAGATACGCAGTATTTT. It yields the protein CASSQDWGTDTQYF.

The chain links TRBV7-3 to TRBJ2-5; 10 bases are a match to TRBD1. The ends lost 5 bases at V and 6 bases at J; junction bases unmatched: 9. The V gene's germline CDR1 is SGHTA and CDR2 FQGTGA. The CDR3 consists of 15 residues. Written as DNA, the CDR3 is TGTGCCAGCAGCCCAGGGGACAGGGGCGGTAAGACCCAGTACTTC. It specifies CASSPGDRGGKTQYF.

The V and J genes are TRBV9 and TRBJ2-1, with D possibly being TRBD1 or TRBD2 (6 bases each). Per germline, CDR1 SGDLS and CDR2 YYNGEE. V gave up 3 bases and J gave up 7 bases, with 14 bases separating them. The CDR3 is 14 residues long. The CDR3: CASSGGVGANEQFF. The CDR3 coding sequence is TGTGCCAGCAGCGGGGGGGTGGGGGCAAATGAGCAGTTCTTC.

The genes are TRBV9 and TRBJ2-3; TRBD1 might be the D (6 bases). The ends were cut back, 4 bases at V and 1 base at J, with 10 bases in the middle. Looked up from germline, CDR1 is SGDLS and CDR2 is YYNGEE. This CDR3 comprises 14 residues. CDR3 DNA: TGTGCCAGCAGCCCCGAGGGGGGCACAGATACGCAGTATTTT. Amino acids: CASSPEGGTDTQYF.

In nucleotides, the CDR3 is TGTGCCAGCAGCTCCCCGAGCGCAGGGCGAGAGACCCAGTACTTC. Residues: CASSSPSAGRETQYF. The chain joins TRBV7-7 to TRBJ2-5; perhaps TRBD1 as D (5 bases). The germline V gene encodes CDR1 SSHAT and CDR2 FNYEAQ (reference sequence). The CDR3 runs to 15 residues. Trimming shortened V by 4 bases and J by 4 bases, and 16 bases separated the two germline ends. Looking up the rest from reference TRBV7-7 and TRBJ2-5 gives the full variable domain: GAGVSQSPRYKVTKRGQDVTLRCDPISSHATLYWYQQALGQGPEFLTYFNYEAQPDKSGLPSDRFSAERPEGSISTLTIQRTEQRDSAMYRCASSSPSAGRETQYFGPGTRLLVL.

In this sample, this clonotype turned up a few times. The CDR3 loop is CASSAELAGVADTQYF. The CDR3 DNA sequence: TGTGCCAGCAGTGCTGAACTAGCCGGGGTTGCAGATACGCAGTATTTT. The chain carries TRBV6-1 and TRBJ2-3; D may be TRBD2 (6 bases). V shed 4 bases and J shed 4 bases, with 18 bases lying between them. Per the germline V gene, CDR1 is MNHNS and CDR2 is SASEGT. This CDR3 has 16 amino acids.

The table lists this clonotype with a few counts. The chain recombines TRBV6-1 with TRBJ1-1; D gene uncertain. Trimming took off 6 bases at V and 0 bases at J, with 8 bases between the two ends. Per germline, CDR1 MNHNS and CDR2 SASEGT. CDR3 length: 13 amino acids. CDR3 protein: CASSTQMNTEAFF. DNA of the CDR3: TGTGCCAGCAGCACCCAGATGAACACTGAAGCTTTCTTT.

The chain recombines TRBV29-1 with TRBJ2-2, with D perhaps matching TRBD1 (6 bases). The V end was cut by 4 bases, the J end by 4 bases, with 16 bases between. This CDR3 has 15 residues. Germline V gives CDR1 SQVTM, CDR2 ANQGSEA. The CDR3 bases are TGCAGCGTTGGAAGGGAAGGGACAACCACCGGGGAGCTGTTTTTT. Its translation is CSVGREGTTTGELFF.

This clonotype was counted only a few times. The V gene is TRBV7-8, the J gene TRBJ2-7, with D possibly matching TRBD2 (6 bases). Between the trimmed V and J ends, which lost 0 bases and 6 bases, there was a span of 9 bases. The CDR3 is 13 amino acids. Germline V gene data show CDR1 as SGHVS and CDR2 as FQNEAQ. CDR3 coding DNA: TGTGCCAGCAGCTTAGCGGACGGGGGCGAGCAGTACTTC. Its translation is CASSLADGGEQYF.

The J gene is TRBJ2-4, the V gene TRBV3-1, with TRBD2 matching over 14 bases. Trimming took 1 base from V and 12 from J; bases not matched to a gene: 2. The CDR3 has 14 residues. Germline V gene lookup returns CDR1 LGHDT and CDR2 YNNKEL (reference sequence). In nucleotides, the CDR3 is TGTGCCAGCAGCCAAGGGGGACTAGCGGGGGATCAGTACTTC. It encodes CASSQGGLAGDQYF.

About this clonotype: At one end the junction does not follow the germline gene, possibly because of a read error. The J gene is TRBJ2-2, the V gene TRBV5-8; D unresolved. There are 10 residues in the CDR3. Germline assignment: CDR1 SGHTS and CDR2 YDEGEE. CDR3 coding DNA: TGTGCCATGGGCCCTGGGGTCCTGTTCTTT. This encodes CAMGPGVLFF.

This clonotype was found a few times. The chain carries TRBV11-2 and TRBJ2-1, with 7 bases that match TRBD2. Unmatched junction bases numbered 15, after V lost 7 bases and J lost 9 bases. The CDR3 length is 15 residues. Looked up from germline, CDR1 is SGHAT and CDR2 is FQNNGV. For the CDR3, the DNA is TGTGCCAGCATGGAGGGGCTAGCGGTGAACAGTGAGCAGTTCTTC. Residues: CASMEGLAVNSEQFF. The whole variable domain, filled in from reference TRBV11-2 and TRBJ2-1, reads EAGVAQSPRYKIIEKRQSVAFWCNPISGHATLYWYQQILGQGPKLLIQFQNNGVVDDSQLPKDRFSAERLKGVDSTLKIQPAKLEDSAVYLCASMEGLAVNSEQFFGPGTRLTVL.

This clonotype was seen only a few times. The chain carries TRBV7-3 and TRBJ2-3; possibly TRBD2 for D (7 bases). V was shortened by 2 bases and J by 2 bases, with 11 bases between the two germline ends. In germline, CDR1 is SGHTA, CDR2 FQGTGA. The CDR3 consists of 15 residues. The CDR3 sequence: CASSLFGGLTDTQYF. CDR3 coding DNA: TGTGCCAGCAGCTTATTCGGGGGGCTCACAGATACGCAGTATTTT.

The CDR3 loop is CASSTQFRFASGSTDTQYF. For the CDR3, the DNA is TGTGCCAGCAGTACTCAGTTTAGGTTTGCTAGCGGGAGCACAGATACGCAGTATTTT. The genes are TRBV27 and TRBJ2-3, with TRBD2 matching 8 bases. V trimming: 5 bases; J trimming: 0 bases; junction bases outside the gene matches: 16. The CDR3 runs to 19 residues. Germline values: CDR1 MNHEY, CDR2 SMNVEV (reference sequence).

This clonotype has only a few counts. CDR3 amino acids: CASSYLGSSEKLFF. DNA of the CDR3: TGTGCCAGCAGTTACTTGGGAAGTAGTGAAAAACTGTTTTTT. The V call is TRBV6-5, the J call TRBJ1-4; unclear D gene. The CDR3 extends over 14 amino acids. The germline CDR1 and CDR2 sequences are MNHEY and SVGAGI. Trimming removed 1 base at V and 7 bases at J, with 10 bases between.